The entry below gives a single T cell receptor beta chain sequence along with its context. These data originate in a study of blood T cell repertoires in COVID-19. About the study: Nucleic acid was either cDNA or gDNA, and it came from T cells, B-cell-depleted T cells, or PBMCs.

Authors' analysis steps: Amplification with reference gene primers provided the estimates of nucleated cell counts. The method was immunoSEQ multiplex PCR; TCRdb's version includes in-frame clones alone and lacks a portion of them. D and trimming come from the DNA, and the V and J calls and clone size come from that table. The table includes about 180,000 clones, 80% to 85% detected once. Seattle participants joined during active infection and were tracked over time. V was trimmed by 0 bases and J by 6 bases, leaving 14 bases between them. The CDR3 contains 15 residues. In germline, CDR1 is LNHNV, CDR2 YYDKDF (reference sequence).

The receptor was isolated from a woman aged 70-85 years with COVID-19, enrolled during active disease. The sample was peripheral blood. This chain links TRBV15 with TRBJ1-1, with TRBD1 as a possible D gene (6 bases). CDR3 residues: CATSREGRGAAEAFF. The CDR3 coding sequence is TGTGCCACCAGCAGAGAGGGTCGGGGGGCAGCTGAAGCTTTCTTT.